Below, 25 T cell receptor beta chains from the same sample are listed, as sequenced in a study of early stage breast cancer tumors. Sequencing was performed with immunoSEQ multiplex PCR; in TCRdb, only in-frame clones are kept and a portion is missing. Of 40,000 to 60,000 clones in the sample, more than 70% are singletons; the top ten hold roughly 3.4%. Sequencing input: blood. Every receptor here comes from a person aged 35 to 50 with breast cancer.

The chain recombines TRBV5-6 with TRBJ1-2; D gene ambiguous. Per the germline V gene, CDR1 is SGHDT and CDR2 is YYEEEE. CDR3 size: 13 residues. V was cut by 0 bases and J by 1 base, with 4 bases left in between. As DNA, the CDR3 is TGTGCCAGCAGCTTGGAGGTTAACTATGGCTACACCTTC. It specifies CASSLEVNYGYTF.

The gene calls are TRBV12-2 and TRBJ2-7. TRBV12-2 has pseudogene status. This CDR3 is 16 amino acids long. CDR3 loop: CASRLTLAVGWNEQYF. In DNA, the CDR3 is TGTGCAAGTCGCTTAACCCTCGCAGTTGGGTGGAACGAGCAGTACTTC.

The chain joins TRBV27 to TRBJ2-3; D is uncertain. The ends were cut back, 4 bases at V and 2 bases at J, with 16 bases in the middle. Germline V gives CDR1 MNHEY, CDR2 SMNVEV (reference sequence). CDR3 size: 16 residues. The CDR3 spells CASSSRPRLITDTQYF. CDR3 DNA: TGTGCCAGCAGTTCCCGACCGCGATTGATCACAGATACGCAGTATTTT.

This chain connects TRBV10-1 to TRBJ2-1; 7 bases are a match to TRBD2. Losses at the gene ends were 2 bases for V and 10 bases for J; bases not matched to a gene: 11. The CDR3 has 15 residues. From germline, CDR1 is WNHNN and CDR2 SYGVQD (reference sequence). CDR3 nucleotide sequence: TGCGCCAGCAGTGAGGTGGCGGGAGCAATCAAAGAGCAGTTCTTC. This codes for CASSEVAGAIKEQFF.

The chain recombines TRBV30 with TRBJ2-2; possible D gene TRBD2, 6 bases. Germline CDR1 is GTSNPN and CDR2 is SVGIG (reference sequence). V shed 4 bases and J shed 5 bases, with 11 bases lying between them. This CDR3 has 13 residues. Here the CDR3 DNA reads TGTGCCTGGACCAGAAGCGGGACCGGGGAGCTGTTTTTT. Its protein product is CAWTRSGTGELFF.

The chain joins TRBV7-2 to TRBJ1-2; D is perhaps TRBD1 (5 bases). The length of the CDR3 is 15 residues. Per the germline V gene, CDR1 is SGHTA and CDR2 is FQGNSA. Trimming shortened V by 2 bases and J by 1 base, and 11 bases separated the two germline ends. The CDR3 sequence: CASSLTQGLNYGYTF. The DNA for the CDR3 is TGTGCCAGCAGCTTAACCCAGGGACTTAACTATGGCTACACCTTC.

V and J are TRBV18 and TRBJ2-4, with 8 bases fitting TRBD2. The CDR3 has 19 residues. V lost 3 bases and J lost 0; bases outside the gene matches: 13. CDR1 KGHSH and CDR2 LQKENI come from the germline V gene. CDR3 residues: CASSPVQGLAGIAKNIQYF. CDR3 in DNA: TGTGCCAGCTCACCCGTACAGGGTTTAGCGGGAATAGCCAAAAACATTCAGTACTTC. Drawing the rest from reference TRBV18 and TRBJ2-4, the complete variable domain is NAGVMQNPRHLVRRRGQEARLRCSPMKGHSHVYWYRQLPEEGLKFMVYLQKENIIDESGMPKERFSAEFPKEGPSILRIQQVVRGDSAAYFCASSPVQGLAGIAKNIQYFGAGTRLSVL.

V usage is TRBV7-9 and J usage is TRBJ2-7, with 14 bases matching TRBD2. Germline loops: CDR1 SEHNR, CDR2 FQNEAQ (reference sequence). J was trimmed by 1 base and V by 2 bases; bases with no gene match: 4. The CDR3 spans 17 residues. DNA for the CDR3: TGTGCCAGCAGCTTATCGACTAGCGGGAGGGGGTCCTACGAGCAGTACTTC. It is translated as CASSLSTSGRGSYEQYF.

The V gene is TRBV6-1, the J gene TRBJ2-1; no reliable D call. This CDR3 comprises 11 residues. CDR1 and CDR2 from the germline V gene are MNHNS and SASEGT. V lost 4 bases and J 10 bases, leaving 8 bases between the germline ends. The CDR3 nucleotides read TGTGCCAGCAGTGCTCTCCACGAGCAGTTCTTC. Its translation: CASSALHEQFF.

V gene TRBV29-1 combines with J gene TRBJ2-5, with D hard to call. V lost 1 base and J 2 bases, leaving 11 bases between the germline ends. CDR1 SQVTM and CDR2 ANQGSEA come from the germline V gene. The CDR3 sequence is 14 residues long. The CDR3 DNA sequence: TGCAGCGTTGAAGGGGTCGGGCCACAAGAGACCCAGTACTTC. Protein: CSVEGVGPQETQYF.

V usage is TRBV19 and J usage is TRBJ2-2; 7 bases are a match to TRBD1. CDR1 is LNHDA, CDR2 SQIVND, per germline (reference sequence). Trimming took 5 bases from V and 1 from J; bases not matched to a gene: 4. This CDR3 has 15 amino acids. The CDR3 nucleotides read TGTGCCAGTAGTCCCGGGACAGTGAACACCGGGGAGCTGTTTTTT. Translation gives CASSPGTVNTGELFF.

This chain links TRBV6-4 with TRBJ1-1; 7 positions match TRBD1. Germline V gene lookup returns CDR1 MRHNA and CDR2 SNTAGT. Unmatched junction bases numbered 12, after V lost 6 bases and J lost 2 bases. The CDR3 totals 16 residues. For the CDR3, the DNA is TGTGCCAGCAGAACAACAGGGGAGCGGCGTAACACTGAAGCTTTCTTT. This translates into CASRTTGERRNTEAFF.

The chain joins TRBV27 to TRBJ1-3; no firm D call. The CDR3 extends over 15 amino acids. Germline V lookup: CDR1 MNHEY, CDR2 SMNVEV (reference sequence). V was cut by 0 bases and J by 2 bases, with 8 bases left in between. The CDR3 spells CASSLSIGPGNTIYF. The CDR3 coding sequence is TGTGCCAGCAGTTTATCGATAGGGCCTGGAAACACCATATATTTT.

The chain uses TRBV5-1 and TRBJ1-1; D is perhaps TRBD1 (6 bases). Trimming shortened V by 0 bases and J by 4 bases, and 16 bases separated the two germline ends. Germline loops: CDR1 SGHRS, CDR2 YFSETQ. The CDR3 totals 16 residues. CDR3 residues: CASSLVVTRGGTEAFF. CDR3 nucleotides: TGCGCCAGCAGCTTGGTGGTAACCAGGGGTGGCACTGAAGCTTTCTTT.

V gene TRBV13 combines with J gene TRBJ1-2, with D uncertain. Germline CDR1 reads PRHDT; CDR2 reads FYEKMQ (reference sequence). Deletions cut 5 bases from V and 7 bases from J, with 11 bases between. The CDR3 is 12 residues long. CDR3 amino acids: CASSLARAGYTF. The CDR3 nucleotides are TGTGCCAGCAGCCTCGCCCGGGCTGGCTACACCTTC.

The chain joins TRBV7-6 to TRBJ2-7, with a weak D call TRBD1 (5 bases). Trimming removed 1 base from V and 2 bases from J, with 9 bases in between. Germline loops: CDR1 SGHVS, CDR2 FNYEAQ. The CDR3 covers 14 residues. In DNA form, the CDR3 reads TGTGCCAGCAGCTTAGGGGGCAGGGCCTACGAGCAGTACTTC. Its protein product is CASSLGGRAYEQYF.

A few counts support this clone. The gene calls are TRBV6-1 and TRBJ2-7; D is ambiguous. The CDR3 has 13 amino acids. Trimming took 2 bases from V and 1 from J, leaving 6 bases between them. Per germline, CDR1 MNHNS and CDR2 SASEGT. The CDR3 spells CASSETVSYEQYF. In DNA form, the CDR3 reads TGTGCCAGCAGTGAAACAGTATCCTACGAGCAGTACTTC.

The chain carries TRBV4-2 and TRBJ2-7; 7 nucleotides align to TRBD1. This CDR3 comprises 15 residues. Germline V gene sequence: CDR1 LGHNA, CDR2 YNFKEQ. V dropped 2 bases and J dropped 0; count of bases not matched to a gene: 4. The CDR3 region is CASSQPGQTSYEQYF. The CDR3 DNA sequence: TGTGCCAGCAGCCAACCGGGACAGACCTCCTACGAGCAGTACTTC.

This chain connects TRBV5-1 to TRBJ2-5, with D tentatively TRBD1 (6 bases). The CDR3 sequence is 14 residues long. CDR1 and CDR2 from the germline V gene are SGHRS and YFSETQ. Trimming took off 4 bases at V and 0 bases at J, with 10 bases between the two ends. The CDR3, as DNA: TGCGCCAGCAGCCGAAGACAGGACCAAGAGACCCAGTACTTC. Its translation is CASSRRQDQETQYF.

J is TRBJ1-5 and V is TRBV12-5; D unclear. This CDR3 comprises 12 residues. Trimming shortened V by 6 bases and J by 4 bases, and 7 bases separated the two germline ends. Germline CDR1 reads LGHNT; CDR2 reads FRNRAP. The DNA of the CDR3 is TGTGCTAGTGGCTTCTTTAATCAGCCCCAGCATTTT. This codes for CASGFFNQPQHF.

The rearrangement links TRBV7-9 to TRBJ2-7; the match to TRBD1 covers 10 bases. The CDR3 is made up of 15 amino acids. After removal of 1 base from V and 6 bases from J, the junction contained 6 bases not matched to a gene. Germline V gene lookup returns CDR1 SEHNR and CDR2 FQNEAQ (reference sequence). The CDR3 nucleotides are TGTGCCAGCAGCTTAGGGGGGACAGGGGTCGTCGAGCAGTACTTC. Its protein product is CASSLGGTGVVEQYF.

This rearrangement joins TRBV21-1 to TRBJ1-5; the table names TRBD1, a call not compared with the DNA. TRBV21-1 is a documented pseudogene. CDR3 length: 15 residues. CDR3 sequence (DNA): TGTGCCAGCAGCAAAGGGCGGACAGGGAATCAGCCCCAGCATTTT. It yields the protein CASSKGRTGNQPQHF.

This rearrangement joins TRBV18 to TRBJ2-7; unclear D gene. Germline V lookup: CDR1 KGHSH, CDR2 LQKENI. This CDR3 is 11 amino acids long. V shed 2 bases and J shed 7 bases, with 6 bases lying between them. CDR3 sequence (DNA): TGTGCCAGCTCACCAATCAGGGAGCAGTACTTC. Its translation: CASSPIREQYF.

This chain joins TRBV2 and TRBJ2-3, with 7 bases fitting TRBD2. The CDR3 is 13 residues long. The trim removed 10 bases at V and 2 bases at J, leaving 6 bases unmatched. Germline values: CDR1 SNHLY, CDR2 FYNNEI. Here the CDR3 DNA reads TGTGCCACGGCGGGACTACCCACAGATACGCAGTATTTT. The encoded protein is CATAGLPTDTQYF.

The chain recombines TRBV7-2 with TRBJ2-5; tentative D call: TRBD1 (6 bases). Trimming left V 2 bases short and J 5 bases short, with 18 bases between. The CDR3 sequence is 16 residues long. The V gene's germline CDR1 is SGHTA and CDR2 FQGNSA. CDR3 nucleotides: TGTGCCAGCAGCTTAAGAGGACAGCGGTCCAGCGAGACCCAGTACTTC. As protein: CASSLRGQRSSETQYF.